This TCR beta chain originates from a study of T cell responses to AZD1222 COVID-19 vaccine. Generated by immunoSEQ multiplex PCR, the TCRdb table keeps only in-frame clones and is missing some. The sample holds approximately 150,000 clones; approximately 92% are singletons and the top ten take more than 1.5%. This CDR3 region has 12 residues. The ends were cut back, 5 bases at V and 8 bases at J, with 7 bases in the middle. The study's findings and limits: Among spike-specific TCRs, nearly half reportedly target unmutated variant regions. Clonal diversity was possibly underestimated, and white British individuals and females predominated among donors. Spike as a whole was targeted by vaccine-associated CD4 TCRs, dominant at 160-218 and 743-854. Every sample of the repertoires postdated the peak T cell response.

As concerns this clone: Its target is unknown.

The sequences come from peripheral blood, collected on day 0 of AZD1222 vaccination. The sequence was obtained from an adult in good health. The chain recombines TRBV12-3 or TRBV12-4 with TRBJ1-6; D remains unclear. The CDR3 DNA sequence: TGTGCCAGCAGTCGAAGGGATTCACCCCTCCACTTT. Amino acids: CASSRRDSPLHF.